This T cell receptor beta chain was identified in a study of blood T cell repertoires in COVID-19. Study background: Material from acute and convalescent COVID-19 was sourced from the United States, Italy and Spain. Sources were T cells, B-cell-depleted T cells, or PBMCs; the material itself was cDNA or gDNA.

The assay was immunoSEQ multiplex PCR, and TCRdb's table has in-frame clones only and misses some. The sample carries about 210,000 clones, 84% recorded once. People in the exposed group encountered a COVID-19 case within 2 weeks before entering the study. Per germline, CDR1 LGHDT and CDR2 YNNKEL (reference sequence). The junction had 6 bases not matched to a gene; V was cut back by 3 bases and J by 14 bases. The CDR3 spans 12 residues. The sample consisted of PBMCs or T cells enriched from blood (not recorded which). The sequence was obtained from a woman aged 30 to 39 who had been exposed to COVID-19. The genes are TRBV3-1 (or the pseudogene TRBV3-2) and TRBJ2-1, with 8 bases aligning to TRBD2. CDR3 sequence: CASSQASGGEFF. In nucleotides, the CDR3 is TGTGCCAGCAGCCAGGCGTCGGGGGGGGAGTTCTTC.